The rows below give T cell receptor beta chains drawn from one sample of a study of blood T cell repertoires in COVID-19. The data were produced by immunoSEQ multiplex PCR, yet TCRdb's version contains in-frame clones alone and is incomplete. The table shows 240,000 or so clones, with around 84% occurring only once. The specimen was peripheral blood. The origin of the receptors is a woman between 18 and 30 years old with acute or convalescent COVID-19. Both conserved end residues are part of each CDR3. D genes are given only for firm matches. Not every row has a clone size; where given, it reads once, few, many or a size class.

TRBD1	.	TRBJ1-5	TRBV4-3	CASSQEDRPNQPQHF	TGCGCCAGCAGCCAAGAGGACAGGCCAAATCAGCCCCAGCATTTT
.	.	TRBJ1-4	TRBV7-8	CASSFYGGTRNEKLFF	TGTGCCAGCAGCTTCTACGGAGGCACCCGTAATGAAAAACTGTTTTTT
.	.	TRBJ2-7	TRBV30	CAWGGRLIYEQYF	TGTGCCTGGGGGGGGAGACTGATATACGAGCAGTACTTC
.	.	TRBJ2-1	TRBV12-5	CASGLGRGSVDHNEQFF	TGTGCTAGTGGTTTGGGTAGGGGGTCTGTAGACCACAATGAGCAGTTCTTC
TRBD2	.	TRBJ2-3	TRBV30	CAWSFIRTSGKGGTDTQYF	TGTGCCTGGAGTTTCATTAGGACTAGCGGCAAGGGTGGCACAGATACGCAGTATTTT
.	.	TRBJ1-4	TRBV27	CASSLSGLGNEKLFF	TGTGCCAGCAGTTTATCGGGACTTGGGAATGAAAAACTGTTTTTT
TRBD1	.	TRBJ1-1	TRBV5-1	CASRTGGFGTEAFF	TGCGCCAGCAGGACAGGGGGCTTTGGCACTGAAGCTTTCTTT
TRBD2	.	TRBJ2-3	TRBV5-1	CASSSGTSGSLDTQYF	TGCGCCAGCAGCTCCGGCACTAGCGGGAGTTTAGATACGCAGTATTTT
.	few	TRBJ2-5	TRBV5-1	CASSLGGSGQETQYF	TGCGCCAGCAGCTTGGGGGGTAGCGGACAAGAGACCCAGTACTTC
TRBD1	.	TRBJ1-3	TRBV13	CASSLGVGQAGNTIYF	TGTGCCAGCAGCTTAGGAGTAGGACAGGCTGGAAACACCATATATTTT
TRBD2	.	TRBJ2-3	TRBV7-3	CASSFEAGGADTQYF	TGTGCCAGCAGCTTCGAAGCGGGAGGCGCAGATACGCAGTATTTT